What follows is one T cell receptor (beta chain) and its context. Enrolled during active infection, Seattle patients were then followed longitudinally. This sample was included in a study of blood T cell repertoires in COVID-19. Across the whole study: The United States, Italy and Spain were the sources of the acute and convalescent COVID-19 samples. In each case, the material was cDNA or gDNA derived from T cells, B-cell-depleted T cells, or PBMCs.

Trimming cost V 6 bases and J 0 bases, with 13 bases left between them. The CDR3 is 15 residues long. Germline V gene sequence: CDR1 SGHNT, CDR2 YYREEE (reference sequence). Original handling: Researchers report that nucleated cell counts were estimated from reference gene primer amplification. The data were produced by immunoSEQ multiplex PCR, yet TCRdb's version contains in-frame clones alone and is incomplete. The V and J calls and the clone size are those of that table, but D and trimming were determined from the DNA. The data show 250,000 or so clones, about nine tenths seen once. This sequence originates from a woman in her twenties or thirties with COVID-19, enrolled during active disease. The specimen was peripheral blood. V usage is TRBV5-4 and J usage is TRBJ2-1; a possible D gene is TRBD2 (5 bases). The CDR3 spells CASINLGSSYNEQFF. For the CDR3, the DNA is TGTGCCAGCATCAACCTAGGGAGCTCCTACAATGAGCAGTTCTTC.